Reported below is one T cell receptor beta chain. This CDR3 region has 13 residues. With 5 bases removed from V and 6 bases from J, the gap between germline ends came to 11 bases. Authors' processing steps: By means of reference gene primer amplification, nucleated cell counts were estimated. Measured with immunoSEQ multiplex PCR; TCRdb has only the in-frame clones, and not every one. D and trimming were read from the DNA, whereas the V and J calls and clone size are those reported in that table. This table holds approximately 140,000 clones, 80% to 90% found once. The sample originates from a study of blood T cell repertoires in COVID-19. For the study at large: The study drew acute and convalescent COVID-19 samples from the United States, Italy and Spain. PBMCs, B-cell-depleted T cells, or T cells provided the cDNA or gDNA that made up the material.

Input material: peripheral blood. This receptor was taken from a man aged 60 to 69 with active or convalescent COVID-19. The chain couples TRBV12-3 or TRBV12-4 to TRBJ1-5; tentative D call: TRBD1 (6 bases). The CDR3 sequence: CASSPGDRQPQHF. DNA of the CDR3: TGTGCCAGCAGTCCAGGGGACCGTCAGCCCCAGCATTTT.